A single sample gave rise to the 7 T cell receptor beta chains below, sequenced in a study of CD8+CD57+ T cells in acquired aplastic anemia. By flow cytometry, patients selected for sequencing had shown an expansion of CD8+CD57+ cells. Genomic DNA, serving as template, underwent TCR beta VDJ and CDR3 profiling. From the reads, TCRdb called clonotypes with MiXCR, one entry per CDR3 protein. Seen here are roughly 250,000 distinct CDR3 sequences, less than 85% observed once, and the top ten hold less than 50%. What was sequenced was sorted CD4+, CD8+, or CD8+CD57+ T cells (not recorded which) from PBMCs. The receptors were gathered from a human donor with aplastic anemia.

Remarks on this clonotype: The CDR3 ends on some other residue instead of the conserved phenylalanine or tryptophan, so this is likely a read error. The DNA is omitted, as the CDR3 cannot be located on it reliably, and the CDR3 follows TCRdb's listing. This chain uses TRBV2 with TRBJ1-1. The germline CDR1 and CDR2 sequences are SNHLY and FYNNEI. The CDR3 is made up of 15 amino acids, end residues included. CDR3 sequence: CASSLAGGPNTQYFC.

A note on this clonotype: Sequence at one end of the junction differs from germline and may be a read error. The chain links TRBV15 to TRBJ2-3; D might be TRBD1 or TRBD2, each matching 5 bases. The J call may be mistaken, given a closer DNA end match to TRBJ2-5. Germline V gene lookup returns CDR1 LNHNV and CDR2 YYDKDF (reference sequence). The CDR3 extends over 14 amino acids. Here the CDR3 reads CASSWGSSPDTQYF. In nucleotides, the CDR3 is TGTGCCTCCAGCTGGGGGTCCAGCCCAGATACCCAGTACTTC.

With regard to this clonotype: This likely comes from a read error, as the CDR3 has no conserved phenylalanine or tryptophan at its end. It is unclear where the CDR3 begins or ends on the DNA, so no DNA is shown, and the CDR3 is as TCRdb lists it. The genes are TRBV2 and TRBJ2-2; the D call TRBD2 from the table was never checked on the DNA. 16 amino acids form the CDR3, both terminal residues included. CDR1 SNHLY and CDR2 FYNNEI come from the germline V gene. CDR3 protein: CASSPAAGRNTEALFG.

This clonotype was picked up a small number of times. V gene TRBV7-6 combines with J gene TRBJ1-1; D uncertain. V was shortened by 5 bases and J by 0 bases, with 7 bases between the two germline ends. There are 13 residues in the CDR3. CDR1 and CDR2 from the germline V gene are SGHVS and FNYEAQ. The CDR3 sequence is CASSSSLNTEAFF. The CDR3 DNA follows: TGTGCCAGCAGCAGTTCGTTGAACACTGAAGCTTTCTTT.

As to this clonotype: The conserved final phenylalanine or tryptophan is absent from the CDR3, which likely points to a read error. This chain connects TRBV7-6 to TRBJ1-5; D is possibly TRBD1 (6 bases). The CDR3 has 13 residues. Germline V gene lookup returns CDR1 SGHVS and CDR2 FNYEAQ. The CDR3 protein is CASSGTGSRGQHS. In nucleotides, the CDR3 is TGCGCCAGCAGCGGAACAGGGTCGCGGGGGCAGCATTCT.

Concerning this clonotype itself: The missing conserved phenylalanine or tryptophan at the end of this CDR3 makes a read error likely. It is unclear where the CDR3 begins or ends on the DNA, so no DNA is shown, and the CDR3 is as TCRdb lists it. The chain joins TRBV7-3 to TRBJ2-3; whether TRBD1, the table's D call, matches the DNA was not checked. CDR1 is SGHTA, CDR2 FQGTGA, per germline. With termini counted, the CDR3 has 13 amino acids. The chain's CDR3 is CASARQGNAVQYL.

This chain links TRBV20-1 with TRBJ2-1; TRBD2 matches 7 bases. There are 13 residues in the CDR3. CDR1 is DFQATT, CDR2 SNEGSKA, per germline (reference sequence). The CDR3 is CSGRTREYSQQFF. The CDR3 DNA follows: TGCAGCGGACGGACTAGGGAGTATTCACAGCAGTTCTTC.